This passage covers 28 T cell receptor beta chains from one sample sequenced in a study of T cell changes during pregnancy in multiple sclerosis. Method: immunoSEQ multiplex PCR; TCRdb's copy keeps in-frame clones and lacks some. The repertoire holds tens of thousands of clones, with roughly 90% as singletons. Sequenced material: CD8+ T cells from peripheral blood mononuclear cells, taken in the first trimester of pregnancy. All receptors come from a female donor with multiple sclerosis, enrolled in a pregnancy study.

The chain recombines TRBV6-5 with TRBJ2-1, with 8 bases lining up with TRBD2. CDR3 length equals 16 residues. Germline assignment: CDR1 MNHEY and CDR2 SVGAGI. Unmatched junction bases numbered 8, after V lost 2 bases and J lost 5 bases. The CDR3 nucleotides are TGTGCCAGCAGTTACGAACTAGCGGAGTGGGACAATGAGCAGTTCTTC. It translates to CASSYELAEWDNEQFF.

In nucleotides, the CDR3 is TGTGCCACCAGCAGGGGCAGGGGACCCTACAATGAGCAGTTCTTC. This encodes CATSRGRGPYNEQFF. This chain links TRBV15 with TRBJ2-1, with D possibly TRBD1 on 6 matching bases. The CDR3 runs 15 residues. Trimming removed 3 bases at V and 2 bases at J, with 11 bases between. Germline values: CDR1 LNHNV, CDR2 YYDKDF (reference sequence).

This rearrangement joins TRBV10-1 to TRBJ2-5, with TRBD2 matching 8 bases. There are 17 residues in the CDR3. CDR1 WNHNN and CDR2 SYGVQD come from the germline V gene (reference sequence). The V and J ends lost 3 bases and 5 bases, in that order; junction bases with no gene match: 14. The CDR3 region is CASSEDRGLAGGETQYF. Here the CDR3 DNA reads TGCGCCAGCAGTGAAGACCGCGGACTAGCTGGGGGGGAGACCCAGTACTTC.

The chain uses TRBV7-9 and TRBJ2-2; no firm D call. V was cut by 1 base and J by 4 bases, with 7 bases left in between. CDR1 is SEHNR, CDR2 FQNEAQ, per germline (reference sequence). This CDR3 spans 14 amino acids. The CDR3 spells CASSLGQATGELFF. The CDR3 DNA reads as TGTGCCAGCAGCTTAGGGCAGGCCACCGGGGAGCTGTTTTTT.

The CDR3 sequence is CASSSAASGGSSYNEQFF. The CDR3 DNA is TGTGCCAGCAGCTCAGCAGCTAGCGGGGGAAGCTCCTACAATGAGCAGTTCTTC. The rearrangement links TRBV7-9 to TRBJ2-1, with 10 bases matching TRBD2. The CDR3 has 18 amino acids. From germline, CDR1 is SEHNR and CDR2 FQNEAQ (reference sequence). J was trimmed by 0 bases and V by 4 bases; bases with no gene match: 9.

The V call is TRBV28, the J call TRBJ2-3; D perhaps matches TRBD1 (6 bases). Germline V gene lookup returns CDR1 MDHEN and CDR2 SYDVKM. Trimming removed 4 bases from V and 5 bases from J, with 10 bases in between. The CDR3 extends over 13 amino acids. The CDR3 DNA reads TGTGCCAGCAGTTCTCAGGGGATAGATACGCAGTATTTT. Translated, it gives CASSSQGIDTQYF.

This chain links TRBV19 with TRBJ2-7; D is undetermined. CDR3 length: 13 residues. V dropped 5 bases and J dropped 2 bases, with 10 bases sitting between them. The germline CDR1 and CDR2 sequences are LNHDA and SQIVND (reference sequence). DNA for the CDR3: TGTGCCAGTAGTCTCACTGTGACCTACGAGCAGTACTTC. This sequence encodes CASSLTVTYEQYF.

This chain joins TRBV6-1 and TRBJ2-5; 8 positions agree with TRBD1. Germline V gives CDR1 MNHNS, CDR2 SASEGT. The CDR3 runs 15 residues. V shed 5 bases and J 2 bases; nucleotides not matched to a gene: 7. The CDR3 bases are TGTGCCAGCAGTTTCCAGACAGGGGAACAAGAGACCCAGTACTTC. Protein sequence: CASSFQTGEQETQYF.

The J gene is TRBJ2-7, the V gene TRBV4-1, with 9 bases matching TRBD1. CDR1 is MGHRA, CDR2 YSYEKL, per germline. CDR3 length: 15 residues. After removal of 4 bases from V and 0 bases from J, the junction contained 4 bases not matched to a gene. The CDR3 DNA sequence: TGCGCCAGCAGCCTAACAGGGGGCCTCTCCTACGAGCAGTACTTC. Its translation: CASSLTGGLSYEQYF.

The CDR3 DNA follows: TGTGCCAGCAGCGTAGAGGAGGGCTTCGGAGACGAGCAGTACTTC. It specifies CASSVEEGFGDEQYF. The chain links TRBV9 to TRBJ2-7, with TRBD2 as a possible D gene (6 bases). With 0 bases removed from V and 5 bases from J, the gap between germline ends came to 15 bases. The CDR3 is made up of 15 amino acids. Germline V lookup: CDR1 SGDLS, CDR2 YYNGEE.

The gene calls are TRBV11-2 and TRBJ2-3, with TRBD1 matching 8 bases. V lost 5 bases to trimming and J lost 4 bases; unmatched junction nucleotides: 5. This CDR3 is 14 amino acids long. The germline CDR1 and CDR2 sequences are SGHAT and FQNNGV. In DNA form, the CDR3 reads TGTGCCAGCAGCCCAGGGACAGGACCAGATACGCAGTATTTT. Protein product: CASSPGTGPDTQYF.

J is TRBJ2-7 and V is TRBV6-1, with 11 positions matching TRBD1. Germline V lookup: CDR1 MNHNS, CDR2 SASEGT. The CDR3 contains 15 residues. The trim removed 6 bases at V and 0 bases at J, leaving 4 bases unmatched. CDR3: CASSGGQGGSYEQYF. In nucleotides, the CDR3 is TGTGCCAGCAGCGGGGGACAGGGGGGCTCCTACGAGCAGTACTTC.

The CDR3 sequence: CASSYTLTGYDEQFF. The CDR3 bases are TGTGCCAGCAGTTACACCTTGACAGGGTACGATGAGCAGTTCTTC. The rearrangement links TRBV6-5 to TRBJ2-1, with TRBD1 matching 7 bases. CDR1 MNHEY and CDR2 SVGAGI come from the germline V gene. V lost 2 bases and J lost 8; bases outside the gene matches: 9. This CDR3 has 15 residues.

The table lists this clone with a few counts. The chain is built from TRBV30 and TRBJ1-3; no clear D gene. The CDR3 is made up of 12 amino acids. V was shortened by 2 bases and J by 4 bases, with 6 bases between the two germline ends. Germline CDR1 GTSNPN, CDR2 SVGIG (reference sequence). The CDR3 here is CAWSFEGNTIYF. In nucleotides, the CDR3 is TGTGCCTGGAGTTTTGAGGGAAACACCATATATTTT.

V and J are TRBV12-5 and TRBJ2-3; 7 nucleotides line up with TRBD2. This CDR3 spans 15 amino acids. Per germline, CDR1 LGHNT and CDR2 FRNRAP. The ends lost 0 bases at V and 1 base at J; junction bases unmatched: 1. DNA for the CDR3: TGTGCTAGTGGTTTGGTAACTAGCGGCACAGATACGCAGTATTTT. As protein: CASGLVTSGTDTQYF.

This clone was counted only a few times. The V and J genes are TRBV28 and TRBJ1-4; tentatively, D is TRBD1 (5 bases). The CDR3 extends over 14 amino acids. The V gene's germline CDR1 is MDHEN and CDR2 SYDVKM. Trimming took off 1 base at V and 6 bases at J, with 9 bases between the two ends. The CDR3 spells CASSLFWGHEKLFF. CDR3 DNA: TGTGCCAGCAGTTTATTCTGGGGCCATGAAAAACTGTTTTTT.

V is TRBV27 and J is TRBJ2-7; 13 bases agree with TRBD2. Per germline, CDR1 MNHEY and CDR2 SMNVEV (reference sequence). This CDR3 region has 15 residues. V was clipped by 5 bases and J by 4 bases; unmatched bases: 5. The CDR3 loop is CASSPSTSGGYEQYF. The CDR3 DNA reads as TGTGCCAGCAGTCCTTCGACTAGCGGGGGGTACGAGCAGTACTTC.

The chain couples TRBV7-9 to TRBJ1-4; D is uncertain. The V end lost 3 bases, the J end lost 6 bases, and 17 bases lay between the germline ends. The CDR3 has 16 amino acids. Germline-derived CDR1 and CDR2 are SEHNR and FQNEAQ (reference sequence). CDR3 nucleotides: TGTGCCAGCAGCTTTACCGGCCCCCACTACGATGAAAAACTGTTTTTT. It is translated as CASSFTGPHYDEKLFF.

CDR3 protein: CASSEWQGALYEQYF. The CDR3 DNA reads as TGTGCCAGTAGTGAGTGGCAGGGGGCTCTGTACGAGCAGTACTTC. The chain has TRBV19 and TRBJ2-7, with TRBD1 identical over 8 bases. There are 15 residues in the CDR3. V shed 5 bases, J shed 4 bases, and the junction held 10 bases outside the gene matches. Germline-derived CDR1 and CDR2 are LNHDA and SQIVND (reference sequence).

The chain carries TRBV6-5 and TRBJ2-7; TRBD2 matches 9 bases. CDR3 length: 16 residues. With 2 bases clipped from V and 0 bases from J, the junction kept 5 bases outside the gene matches. CDR1 is MNHEY and CDR2 is SVGAGI in the germline V gene. The CDR3 region is CASSYHDSGSSYEQYF. The DNA for the CDR3 is TGTGCCAGCAGTTACCACGATAGCGGGAGCTCCTACGAGCAGTACTTC.

The V call is TRBV19, the J call TRBJ2-1, with 9 bases fitting TRBD1. Germline V gene lookup returns CDR1 LNHDA and CDR2 SQIVND (reference sequence). The CDR3 extends over 16 amino acids. V shed 3 bases and J 0 bases; nucleotides not matched to a gene: 3. CDR3 loop: CASSIGTGSSYNEQFF. The DNA of the CDR3 is TGTGCCAGTAGTATCGGGACAGGGAGCTCCTACAATGAGCAGTTCTTC.

The count of this clone is one. The chain recombines TRBV7-9 with TRBJ2-1; TRBD2 aligns across 7 bases. CDR1 SEHNR and CDR2 FQNEAQ come from the germline V gene (reference sequence). The CDR3 runs 14 residues. Unmatched junction bases numbered 14, after V lost 3 bases and J lost 15 bases. The CDR3 DNA follows: TGTGCCAGCAGCTTTGAGGGTGGCGGGAGTGACGTGTTCTTC. This translates into CASSFEGGGSDVFF.

This clone was detected only once. This chain links TRBV6-1 with TRBJ2-7; 7 nucleotides align to TRBD1. V gave up 7 bases and J gave up 6 bases; unmatched junction bases: 12. This CDR3 contains 14 residues. CDR1 MNHNS and CDR2 SASEGT come from the germline V gene. DNA of the CDR3: TGTGCCAGCAATTTTCCATTTGGACAGGCCGAGCAGTACTTC. Amino acids: CASNFPFGQAEQYF.

The genes are TRBV4-1 and TRBJ2-1, with 8 bases matching TRBD2. With V trimmed by 4 bases and J by 8 bases, 13 bases remained unmatched. The CDR3 contains 16 residues. CDR1 is MGHRA and CDR2 is YSYEKL in the germline V gene. This CDR3 reads CASSREPGLAGDEQFF. The CDR3 nucleotides are TGCGCCAGCAGCCGAGAACCAGGACTAGCTGGCGATGAGCAGTTCTTC.

The V call is TRBV29-1, the J call TRBJ2-5; 9 nucleotides line up with TRBD1. The J call may be faulty, since TRBJ2-7 better matches the DNA end. CDR1 and CDR2 from the germline V gene are SQVTM and ANQGSEA. The CDR3 totals 13 residues. DNA for the CDR3: TGCAGCGGGTTACAGGGGGCGAGCTACGAGCAGTACTTC. Amino acids: CSGLQGASYEQYF.

This clone was counted once. V gene TRBV9 combines with J gene TRBJ1-1, with a possible D match to TRBD1 (5 bases). V lost 0 bases and J lost 5, with 14 bases in between. CDR3 length: 15 amino acids. Germline V gene lookup returns CDR1 SGDLS and CDR2 YYNGEE. CDR3 DNA sequence: TGTGCCAGCAGCGTAGAGGAGGGGCTTGGAACTGAAGCTTTCTTT. Its translation is CASSVEEGLGTEAFF.

The V gene is TRBV7-9, the J gene TRBJ2-1; D may be TRBD2 (6 bases). The germline V gene has CDR1 SEHNR and CDR2 FQNEAQ (reference sequence). The V end lost 0 bases, the J end lost 8 bases, and 14 bases lay between the germline ends. CDR3 length equals 15 residues. CDR3 DNA sequence: TGTGCCAGCAGCTTAGCGCGGGAAGAACGTCATGAGCAGTTCTTC. It encodes CASSLAREERHEQFF.

The CDR3 is CASSGLAGGEQYF. The CDR3, as DNA: TGCGCCAGCAGTGGTCTAGCGGGAGGCGAGCAGTACTTC. V gene TRBV4-1 combines with J gene TRBJ2-7; 11 bases line up with TRBD2. The CDR3 covers 13 residues. V trimming: 6 bases; J trimming: 6 bases; junction bases outside the gene matches: 4. The germline gives CDR1 MGHRA, CDR2 YSYEKL.